In its sample, the clone carrying this T cell receptor beta chain was seen once. The source of the sample is a study of T cell responses to AZD1222 COVID-19 vaccine. TCRdb's table, derived via immunoSEQ multiplex PCR, lists solely in-frame clones and lacks some. Of approximately 100,000 clones detected, approximately 90% appear once; the ten largest clones hold less than 2.5%. The sequencing here drew on peripheral blood, taken 28 days after the second AZD1222 dose. The sequence derives from an adult who received the AZD1222 COVID-19 vaccine.

CDR3 coding DNA: TGTGCCAGCAGTTTAATAGGGTTCGGCGGCTACACCTTC. It translates to CASSLIGFGGYTF. The chain carries TRBV27 and TRBJ1-2; D not certain. This CDR3 contains 13 residues. The germline gives CDR1 MNHEY, CDR2 SMNVEV (reference sequence). V lost 2 bases and J 8 bases, leaving 12 bases between the germline ends.